The rows below give T cell receptor beta chains drawn from one sample of a study of cytomegalovirus exposure and HLA in healthy donors. The data were produced by immunoSEQ multiplex PCR, yet TCRdb's version contains in-frame clones alone and is incomplete. The repertoire holds about 110,000 clones, with approximately 80% as singletons. The specimen sequenced was PBMCs. The receptors stem from a man aged 45-60 years in good health and CMV-seronegative. Each CDR3 is given without its conserved first and last residue.

v_gene	j_gene	CDR3aa
TRBV6-5	TRBJ2-2	ASTSGLRELF
TRBV11-2	TRBJ1-1	ASRPGWTEAF
TRBV11-2	TRBJ1-2	ASSLAGRGKSNYGYT
TRBV7-2	TRBJ1-4	ASSSRGTTNEKLF
TRBV5-5	TRBJ1-5	ASSLAPGEGQPQH
TRBV5-6	TRBJ2-7	ASSKTGFSRGWEQY
TRBV27	TRBJ1-1	ASSSYLRTGNTEAF
TRBV6-6	TRBJ2-1	ASSLLAGESNEQF
TRBV11-2	TRBJ2-7	ASSLVGGTGGESSYEQY
TRBV28	TRBJ2-7	ASSLGGEQY
TRBV29-1	TRBJ1-2	SVPQQGAGGYT
TRBV5-5	TRBJ2-1	ASSLELAGSSYNEQF
TRBV4-2	TRBJ2-2	ASSQLAGVRANTGELF
TRBV27	TRBJ2-7	ASSSISGRAGGEQY
TRBV27	TRBJ2-5	ASSLSTAKETQY
TRBV11-3	TRBJ1-1	ASSQLVDTEAF
TRBV20-1	TRBJ2-7	SAGQYEQY
TRBV20-1	TRBJ2-3	SARDTGPQY
TRBV25-1	TRBJ1-2	ASSGVRLYGYT
TRBV5-1	TRBJ1-2	ASSFGGFGYT
TRBV5-6	TRBJ1-2	ASSPTTGGNYGYT
TRBV28	TRBJ2-7	ASSFEGQGTYEQY
TRBV11-1	TRBJ2-2	ASSLPRTGGTGELF
TRBV30	TRBJ2-1	ACRRDRDHNEQF